This T cell receptor beta chain came from a study of control samples from healthy donors and cancer patients. Sequenced by immunoSEQ multiplex PCR; TCRdb stores in-frame clones only, minus some. The table has more than 85,000 clones, over 75% seen once; the top ten hold 3.5% to 4.5%. The CDR3 is 14 residues long. V was pared by 1 base and J by 3 bases, with 9 bases between. Germline CDR1 and CDR2: LNHDA and SQIVND (reference sequence). The table lists this clone with a few counts. Sequenced material: PBMCs. The TCR sequence derives from an older woman with lung cancer. J is TRBJ1-2 and V is TRBV19; TRBD1 is a possible D gene (6 bases). The CDR3 DNA sequence: TGTGCCAGTAGTATAGGGACAGAAGACTATGGCTACACCTTC. Protein sequence: CASSIGTEDYGYTF.